This TCR beta chain was identified in a study of shared T cell receptors in the human thymus. The CDR3 has 17 residues. V was pared by 0 bases and J by 5 bases, with 18 bases between. The germline CDR1 and CDR2 sequences are SGHKS and YYEKEE (reference sequence). The assay was immunoSEQ multiplex PCR, and TCRdb's table has in-frame clones only and misses some. The table has some 700,000 clones, approximately 85% seen once. These records were also assigned to another study, of human thymus T cells.

This receptor was identified in a girl under three years old with a congenital heart defect. The chain is built from TRBV5-5 and TRBJ1-5; a possible D gene is TRBD1 (5 bases). What was sequenced was thymocytes. CDR3 nucleotides: TGTGCCAGCAGCTTGGGTCGGGAGACACGGGGACATCAGCCCCAGCATTTT. It translates to CASSLGRETRGHQPQHF.